Shown below are 7 T cell receptor beta chains from a single sample sequenced in a study of cytomegalovirus exposure and HLA in healthy donors. The primer mix had 60 Vbeta and 13 Jbeta primers. Data came from immunoSEQ multiplex PCR; TCRdb stores just in-frame clones and leaves some out. The sample includes roughly 250,000 clones, 70% to 90% of them seen just once. The sample was PBMCs. The receptor set was obtained from a woman in her thirties or forties in good health and CMV-seropositive.

CDR3 loop: CASSPASQGDYGYTF. The CDR3 DNA is TGTGCCAGCAGTCCCGCCTCACAAGGGGACTATGGCTACACCTTC. The rearrangement joins TRBV28 to TRBJ1-2; TRBD1 is a possible D gene (5 bases). Germline V CDR1 and CDR2: MDHEN, SYDVKM. V was shortened by 5 bases and J by 3 bases, with 16 bases between the two germline ends. The CDR3 has 15 residues.

Concerning this clone itself: This same CDR3 is encoded by further DNA sequences in the sample. The chain employs TRBV5-1 and TRBJ1-1; TRBD1 is a possible D gene (5 bases). This CDR3 is 13 amino acids long. Between the trimmed V and J ends, which lost 4 bases and 1 base, there was a span of 8 bases. Germline CDR1 reads SGHRS; CDR2 reads YFSETQ. The CDR3 protein is CASSGTANTEAFF. The CDR3 region has the DNA TGCGCCAGCAGCGGGACTGCGAACACTGAAGCTTTCTTT.

This clone was seen only once. The genes are TRBV7-2 and TRBJ1-5, with 12 positions matching TRBD1. Germline trimming cut 3 bases from V and 7 bases from J; bases unmatched to any gene: 10. The CDR3 spans 17 residues. CDR1 and CDR2 (germline): SGHTA, FQGNSA. The CDR3 is CASSFTAGTGGYQPQHF. CDR3 coding DNA: TGTGCCAGCAGCTTTACTGCCGGGACAGGGGGCTACCAGCCCCAGCATTTT.

The rearrangement uses TRBV20-1 and TRBJ1-2; perhaps TRBD1 as D (5 bases). The germline V and J ends were trimmed by 3 bases and 5 bases, with 7 bases remaining between them. The CDR3 has 11 residues. Germline CDR1 DFQATT, CDR2 SNEGSKA (reference sequence). Written as DNA, the CDR3 is TGCAGTGCTAGCAGGGAATATGGCTACACCTTC. This codes for CSASREYGYTF.

V gene TRBV4-2 combines with J gene TRBJ1-5; D is possibly TRBD1 (6 bases). Germline CDR1 and CDR2: LGHNA and YNFKEQ. The V gene lost 0 bases and the J gene lost 4 bases, with 7 bases spanning the gap. The CDR3 loop spans 14 amino acids. The CDR3 loop reads CASSQDQGNQPQHF. The CDR3 DNA reads as TGTGCCAGCAGCCAAGATCAGGGGAATCAGCCCCAGCATTTT.

This clone was counted a single time. The V gene is TRBV7-9, the J gene TRBJ1-2, with a possible D match to TRBD1 (6 bases). The length of the CDR3 is 16 residues. Germline assignment: CDR1 SEHNR and CDR2 FQNEAQ (reference sequence). V shed 0 bases and J shed 4 bases, with 15 bases lying between them. CDR3 loop: CASSLATGRGTYGYTF. CDR3 in DNA: TGTGCCAGCAGCTTAGCAACAGGGAGAGGGACCTATGGCTACACCTTC.

V gene TRBV6-5 combines with J gene TRBJ2-3; D remains unclear. The CDR3 contains 14 residues. Germline lookup yields CDR1 MNHEY and CDR2 SVGAGI. The V end lost 3 bases, the J end lost 2 bases, and 9 bases lay between the germline ends. The CDR3 sequence is CASSYGHITDTQYF. The CDR3 region has the DNA TGTGCCAGCAGTTATGGGCATATCACAGATACGCAGTATTTT.